The present entry profiles one TCR beta chain with its context. Its matching antigen is unknown. This sample is drawn from a study of cytomegalovirus exposure and HLA in healthy donors. Study-level results: Over 15,000 TCR beta sequences were associated with HLA alleles at 0.05 false discovery rate in a later analysis.

CDR1 is SGDLS, CDR2 YYNGEE, per germline. The junction had 1 base not matched to a gene; V was cut back by 2 bases and J by 2 bases. This CDR3 comprises 14 residues. PCR employed 60 Vbeta and 13 Jbeta primers. The protocol was immunoSEQ multiplex PCR, while the TCRdb copy is restricted to in-frame clones and leaves out a portion. The table lists over 100,000 clones, approximately 80% of them singletons, with approximately 11% in the top ten. The specimen was PBMCs. The chain has TRBV9 and TRBJ2-1; 7 positions agree with TRBD1. The receptor comes from a man aged 35-49 years in good health and CMV-seropositive. The CDR3 DNA reads as TGTGCCAGCAGCGTCGGACAGGCCTACAATGAGCAGTTCTTC. This gives the protein CASSVGQAYNEQFF.